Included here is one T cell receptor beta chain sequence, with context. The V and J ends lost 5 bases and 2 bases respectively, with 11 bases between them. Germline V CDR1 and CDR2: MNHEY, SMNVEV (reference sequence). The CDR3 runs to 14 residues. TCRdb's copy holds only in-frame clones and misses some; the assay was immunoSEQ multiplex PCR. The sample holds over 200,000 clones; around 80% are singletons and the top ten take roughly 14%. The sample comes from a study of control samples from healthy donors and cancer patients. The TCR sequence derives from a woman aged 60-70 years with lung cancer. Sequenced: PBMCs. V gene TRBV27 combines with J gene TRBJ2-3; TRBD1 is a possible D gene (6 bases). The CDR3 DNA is TGTGCCAGCAGTGGGACACCCCTCACAGATACGCAGTATTTT. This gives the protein CASSGTPLTDTQYF.